This T cell receptor beta chain was identified in a study of blood T cell repertoires in COVID-19. Study-level background: Italy, Spain and the United States were the sources of the convalescent and acute COVID-19 samples. PBMCs, B-cell-depleted T cells, or T cells provided the cDNA or gDNA that made up the material.

Source study methods: The authors estimated nucleated cell counts from reference gene primer amplification. The assay was immunoSEQ multiplex PCR, and TCRdb's table has in-frame clones only and misses some. The V and J calls and the clone size are those of that table, but D and trimming were determined from the DNA. Counted here are around 160,000 clones, roughly four fifths occurring once; the ten biggest clones make up roughly a tenth. At least ten counts were recorded for this clone. Germline CDR1 reads DFQATT; CDR2 reads SNEGSKA (reference sequence). CDR3 length equals 15 residues. After removal of 3 bases from V and 0 bases from J, the junction contained 6 bases not matched to a gene.

The receptor was isolated from a human donor in a cohort sampled during active COVID-19. J is TRBJ2-7 and V is TRBV20-1; 9 bases fit TRBD1. The material sequenced was peripheral blood. CDR3 amino acids: CSASPRDRVSYEQYF. The DNA for the CDR3 is TGCAGTGCTAGTCCCCGGGACAGGGTCTCCTACGAGCAGTACTTC.